This is a list of T cell receptor beta chains from one sample in a study of blood T cells in healthy people across ages. TCRdb ran MiXCR on the 5' RACE reads and lists one entry per CDR3 protein. The sample includes hundreds of thousands of distinct CDR3 sequences, 24% seen only once; the top ten take 8.7%. The sample was also reused in another study, on T cells of mothers and their children.

Sequencing was performed on blood. The receptor set was obtained from a boy between 10 and 17 years old in good health. CDR3s include the opening cysteine and the closing phenylalanine or tryptophan. Each record gives: D gene, J gene, V gene, clone size, CDR3 DNA, CDR3 protein. D genes are given only for firm matches. The size field is filled for only some rows; it gives once, few, many or a size class.

>NA|TRBJ2-1|TRBV5-5|NA
TGTGCCAGCAGCTTGAGTATGGCGGAGGTTACCTACAATGAGCAGTTCTTC
CASSLSMAEVTYNEQFF
>TRBD1|TRBJ1-4|TRBV29-1|few
TGCAGCGGACAGGGAGGGGGTGAAAAACTGTTTTTT
CSGQGGGEKLFF
>NA|TRBJ2-5|TRBV12-3/TRBV12-4|NA
TGTGCCAGCAGTTTAAAAGGAAGCGGTCGGACCCAGTACTTC
CASSLKGSGRTQYF
>TRBD2|TRBJ2-7|TRBV3-1|NA
TGTGCCAGCAGCCAAGTAGGCGGGGGGGTCAAAGACTACGAGCAGTACTTC
CASSQVGGGVKDYEQYF
>NA|TRBJ2-7|TRBV3-1|NA
TGTGCCAGCAGCCAAGATCTGTCCAACCGCCCCTACGAGCAGTACTTC
CASSQDLSNRPYEQYF
>TRBD2|TRBJ2-7|TRBV27|NA
TGTGCCAGCAGTCCGCGGACTAGCGGGGGCAACTACGAGCAGTACTTC
CASSPRTSGGNYEQYF
>TRBD2|TRBJ2-3|TRBV7-2|NA
TGTGCCAGCAGCTTTCTAGCGGGGAGCACAGATACGCAGTATTTT
CASSFLAGSTDTQYF
>TRBD1|TRBJ2-7|TRBV7-6|NA
TGTGCCAGCAACCCAGGGGACAGTAGCTCCTACGAGCAGTACTTC
CASNPGDSSSYEQYF
>TRBD1|TRBJ2-3|TRBV6-2/TRBV6-3|few
TGTGCCAGCAGTCCAAGACAGGGAAGACAGTATTTT
CASSPRQGRQYF
>NA|TRBJ1-2|TRBV4-3|NA
TGCGCCAGCAGCCAAGATCGGACGGGCTATGGCTACACCTTC
CASSQDRTGYGYTF
>NA|TRBJ2-3|TRBV6-1|NA
TGTGCCAGCAGCCTCAGGGGTAGCCCAGATACGCAGTATTTT
CASSLRGSPDTQYF
>TRBD1|TRBJ2-7|TRBV6-1|few
TGTGCCAGCAGGCGGGGACAGGGGAGCGCCTTTTACGAGCAGTACTTC
CASRRGQGSAFYEQYF
>TRBD1|TRBJ1-2|TRBV28|NA
TGTGCCAGCAGTCCCTCCCCGGCAGGGGGCTATGGCTACACCTTC
CASSPSPAGGYGYTF
>NA|TRBJ2-7|TRBV29-1|NA
TGCAGCGCCTCCGGCAGGGGCGGCTACGAGCAGTACTTC
CSASGRGGYEQYF
>NA|TRBJ2-4|TRBV12-3/TRBV12-4|NA
TGTGCCAGCAGTTATTGGGCCCGTGACAGCGGCCCCGAAATTCAGTACTTC
CASSYWARDSGPEIQYF
>NA|TRBJ2-5|TRBV6-1|NA
TGTGCCAGCAGTGAAGACAGACTCCAAGAGACCCAGTACTTC
CASSEDRLQETQYF
>NA|TRBJ2-2|TRBV4-2|NA
TGTGCCAGCAGCCAAGATCAACTTTACACCGGGGAGCTGTTTTTT
CASSQDQLYTGELFF
>NA|TRBJ2-5|TRBV20-1|few
TGCAGTGCTAGAGATCGGTTGAGGTGGGGCCGGGAGACCCAGTACTTC
CSARDRLRWGRETQYF
>NA|TRBJ2-1|TRBV5-1|NA
TGCGCCAGCAGCTATGAGGGCGCTGAGCAGTTCTTC
CASSYEGAEQFF
>NA|TRBJ1-2|TRBV27|NA
TGTGCCAGCAGTCGTTACCCCCCACAGGGAACTAACTATGGCTACACCTTC
CASSRYPPQGTNYGYTF
>NA|TRBJ1-4|TRBV5-4|NA
TGTGCCAGCAGCCACCAACTCAGCGAAAAACTGTTTTTT
CASSHQLSEKLFF
>NA|TRBJ1-4|TRBV18|few
TGTGCCAGCTCACCGGTAACAGGGAATGAAAAACTGTTTTTT
CASSPVTGNEKLFF